The 23 T cell receptor beta chains reported below all come from one sample, sequenced in a study of blood T cell repertoires in COVID-19 (dated by TCRdb to 2018 to 2021). Libraries were prepared through the immunoSEQ multiplex PCR assay. What TCRdb holds here is the immuneACCESS table cut down to in-frame rearrangements. Part of the clones is not present; checked against another copy, under half of the missing clones reflect an unresolved V gene, and the others are unexplained. This sample holds more than 150,000 clones; about three quarters were observed only once. The ten largest clones add up to about 28% of the sample. Sequencing was performed on peripheral blood. These receptor sequences come from a woman aged 70 to 79 with acute or convalescent COVID-19.

The V call is TRBV7-2, the J call TRBJ2-7; D remains unclear. The germline gives CDR1 SGHTA, CDR2 FQGNSA. V was trimmed by 1 base and J by 5 bases, leaving 15 bases between them. The CDR3 is 15 residues long. DNA of the CDR3: TGTGCCAGCAGCTTAGACCCCAGGTCGTGGCACGAGCAGTACTTC. This encodes CASSLDPRSWHEQYF.

The chain's CDR3 is CASSSLSGNTGELFF. For the CDR3, the DNA is TGCGCCAGCAGCTCTCTGTCAGGGAACACCGGGGAGCTGTTTTTT. The V call is TRBV5-1, the J call TRBJ2-2; D uncertain. From germline, CDR1 is SGHRS and CDR2 YFSETQ. V lost 3 bases, J lost 1 base, and 10 bases lay in between. CDR3 size: 15 residues.

This clone was found once. The chain carries TRBV15 and TRBJ2-2; D is possibly TRBD2 (6 bases). From germline, CDR1 is LNHNV and CDR2 YYDKDF (reference sequence). This CDR3 comprises 18 residues. Trimming shortened V by 1 base and J by 5 bases, and 20 bases separated the two germline ends. CDR3 in amino acids: CATSRVPLREGRTGELFF. The CDR3 DNA follows: TGTGCCACCAGCAGAGTCCCATTGAGGGAAGGGAGGACCGGGGAGCTGTTTTTT.

There are many counts of this clone. The chain joins TRBV2 to TRBJ2-1; a weak D match, TRBD1 (5 bases). The CDR3 length is 13 residues. V gave up 5 bases and J gave up 5 bases, with 10 bases separating them. Germline V lookup: CDR1 SNHLY, CDR2 FYNNEI. The CDR3 sequence is CASSLDSNNEQFF. The CDR3 nucleotides read TGTGCCAGCAGTCTCGACAGCAACAATGAGCAGTTCTTC. Full variable domain (outside the CDR3, taken from reference TRBV2 and TRBJ2-1): EPEVTQTPSHQVTQMGQEVILRCVPISNHLYFYWYRQILGQKVEFLVSFYNNEISEKSEIFDDQFSVERPDGSNFTLKIRSTKLEDSAMYFCASSLDSNNEQFFGPGTRLTVL.

The chain uses TRBV18 and TRBJ1-1; D is uncertain. V was cut by 6 bases and J by 3 bases, with 11 bases left in between. The germline gives CDR1 KGHSH, CDR2 LQKENI. This CDR3 spans 13 amino acids. The CDR3, as DNA: TGTGCCAGCTCCCGGCAGGCCGACACTGAAGCTTTCTTT. It codes for CASSRQADTEAFF.

This clone was observed once. The chain is built from TRBV29-1 and TRBJ1-2; 7 bases fit TRBD1. The CDR3 consists of 12 residues. Per germline, CDR1 SQVTM and CDR2 ANQGSEA. V lost 3 bases and J lost 6; bases outside the gene matches: 4. DNA for the CDR3: TGCAGCGTTGATCAGGGGGAGCATGGCTACACCTTC. This translates into CSVDQGEHGYTF.

This clone was found a few times. The chain combines TRBV24-1 with TRBJ2-7; TRBD2 aligns across 14 bases. Germline lookup yields CDR1 KGHDR and CDR2 SFDVKD. Unmatched junction bases numbered 3, after V lost 3 bases and J lost 3 bases. This CDR3 spans 16 amino acids. The CDR3 sequence: CATSDPGTSGSYEQYF. The CDR3 nucleotides read TGTGCCACCAGTGATCCCGGGACTAGCGGGAGCTACGAGCAGTACTTC.

The J gene is TRBJ1-2, the V gene TRBV5-5; D is undetermined. The CDR3 sequence is 13 residues long. The V and J ends lost 0 bases and 3 bases respectively, with 6 bases between them. Germline V gene lookup returns CDR1 SGHKS and CDR2 YYEKEE (reference sequence). CDR3 region: CASSLEADYGYTF. CDR3 sequence (DNA): TGTGCCAGCAGCTTGGAGGCGGACTATGGCTACACCTTC.

This chain links TRBV6-2 or TRBV6-3 with TRBJ2-3, with TRBD2 matching 10 bases. This CDR3 is built from 15 residues. Germline CDR1 and CDR2: MNHEY and SVGEGT. The V gene end was trimmed by 5 bases and the J gene end by 8 bases; junction bases not matched to a gene: 10. The CDR3 is CASSASGRVGGTQYF. CDR3 sequence (DNA): TGTGCCAGCAGTGCCAGCGGGAGGGTGGGAGGTACGCAGTATTTT.

This clone occurred a few times. The chain couples TRBV24-1 to TRBJ2-3; no reliable D call. This CDR3 has 16 amino acids. Per germline, CDR1 KGHDR and CDR2 SFDVKD. Trimming removed 2 bases at V and 5 bases at J, with 16 bases between. CDR3 sequence reads: CATSDSNPPLGDTQYF. The CDR3 DNA reads TGTGCCACCAGTGATTCAAATCCCCCTCTAGGAGATACGCAGTATTTT.

The chain combines TRBV5-1 with TRBJ1-5; D is uncertain. The germline gives CDR1 SGHRS, CDR2 YFSETQ. The V end was cut by 0 bases, the J end by 0 bases, with 7 bases between. This CDR3 has 15 amino acids. CDR3 residues: CASSLAGYSNQPQHF. The DNA of the CDR3 is TGCGCCAGCAGCTTGGCCGGTTATAGCAATCAGCCCCAGCATTTT.

The rearrangement uses TRBV20-1 and TRBJ2-7; 7 nucleotides align to TRBD2. Germline CDR1 is DFQATT and CDR2 is SNEGSKA (reference sequence). The V and J ends lost 6 bases and 6 bases, in that order; junction bases with no gene match: 5. There are 11 residues in the CDR3. The CDR3 region is CSAPGRGEQYF. The CDR3 DNA reads TGCAGTGCCCCGGGGAGGGGCGAGCAGTACTTC.

This clone was counted once. The rearrangement links TRBV9 to TRBJ2-5, with 8 bases identical to TRBD1. With 4 bases clipped from V and 4 bases from J, the junction kept 6 bases outside the gene matches. Germline values: CDR1 SGDLS, CDR2 YYNGEE. This CDR3 is built from 14 residues. CDR3: CASSSRGRGETQYF. The DNA for the CDR3 is TGTGCCAGCAGCTCCAGGGGGCGCGGAGAGACCCAGTACTTC.

The V gene is TRBV7-2, the J gene TRBJ2-7; 8 bases line up with TRBD1. The CDR3 totals 15 residues. Trimming removed 4 bases from V and 1 base from J; junction bases left unmatched: 6. CDR1 SGHTA and CDR2 FQGNSA come from the germline V gene. The CDR3 sequence: CASSWGDRSSYEQYF. The CDR3 nucleotides are TGTGCCAGCAGCTGGGGGGACAGGAGTTCCTACGAGCAGTACTTC.

The CDR3 is CASSRAQREGPYNEQFF. CDR3 coding DNA: TGCGCCAGCAGTCGAGCTCAGCGGGAGGGCCCCTACAATGAGCAGTTCTTC. V and J are TRBV23-1 and TRBJ2-1; 10 nucleotides align to TRBD2. TRBV23-1 is noted as an ORF with a role that remains uncertain. V dropped 4 bases and J dropped 2; count of bases not matched to a gene: 8. CDR3 size: 17 residues.

The rearrangement links TRBV15 to TRBJ1-2; D remains ambiguous. V was clipped by 1 base and J by 5 bases, with 8 bases between them. The germline gives CDR1 LNHNV, CDR2 YYDKDF (reference sequence). The CDR3 length is 13 residues. CDR3 coding DNA: TGTGCCACCAGCAGAGGTACACCTTATGGCTACACCTTC. It codes for CATSRGTPYGYTF.

This clone appeared once. This rearrangement joins TRBV18 to TRBJ1-2, with a weak D call TRBD1 (5 bases). CDR1 is KGHSH, CDR2 LQKENI, per germline. This CDR3 comprises 15 residues. Between the trimmed V and J ends, which lost 2 bases and 5 bases, there was a span of 15 bases. CDR3 loop: CASSPFAGMGYGYTF. CDR3 DNA: TGTGCCAGCTCACCATTTGCAGGGATGGGTTATGGCTACACCTTC.

This clone appeared once. The J gene is TRBJ1-4, the V gene TRBV24-1, with a possible D match to TRBD1 (5 bases). Germline V lookup: CDR1 KGHDR, CDR2 SFDVKD. The CDR3 is 16 residues long. V was clipped by 4 bases and J by 5 bases, with 16 bases between them. CDR3 sequence: CATSDPAAGLNEKLFF. The CDR3 DNA is TGTGCCACCAGTGACCCGGCGGCAGGGTTGAATGAAAAACTGTTTTTT.

The chain employs TRBV7-9 and TRBJ1-1; D may be TRBD1 (6 bases). The CDR3 sequence is 14 residues long. CDR1 SEHNR and CDR2 FQNEAQ come from the germline V gene (reference sequence). V was trimmed by 10 bases and J by 1 base, leaving 16 bases between them. The CDR3 is CATQLGGGNTEAFF. The DNA for the CDR3 is TGTGCCACTCAACTAGGGGGTGGGAACACTGAAGCTTTCTTT.

This rearrangement joins TRBV19 to TRBJ1-5; 11 bases agree with TRBD1. The CDR3 loop spans 17 amino acids. Looked up from germline, CDR1 is LNHDA and CDR2 is SQIVND (reference sequence). V trimming: 3 bases; J trimming: 4 bases; junction bases outside the gene matches: 8. Here the CDR3 DNA reads TGTGCCAGTAGTATCCCCGGGACAGGGGGAATTAATCAGCCCCAGCATTTT. Residues: CASSIPGTGGINQPQHF.

This chain links TRBV3-1 (or the pseudogene TRBV3-2) with TRBJ1-6; possible D gene TRBD1, 6 bases. Trimming cost V 4 bases and J 7 bases, with 11 bases left between them. This CDR3 is built from 14 residues. Germline CDR1 and CDR2: LGHDT and YNNKEL (reference sequence). CDR3 loop: CASSRGRGNSPLHF. CDR3 nucleotide sequence: TGTGCCAGCAGCCGAGGCAGGGGAAATTCACCCCTCCACTTT.

The rearrangement uses TRBV2 and TRBJ2-7, with 7 bases matching TRBD1. This CDR3 has 14 residues. Germline CDR1 is SNHLY and CDR2 is FYNNEI. V lost 7 bases and J lost 6; bases outside the gene matches: 12. The CDR3 is CASTSRQGPFEQYF. The CDR3 DNA reads TGTGCCAGCACCTCCCGACAGGGCCCATTCGAGCAGTACTTC.

The chain couples TRBV5-1 to TRBJ1-6, with 8 bases matching TRBD1. Germline trimming cut 4 bases from V and 9 bases from J; bases unmatched to any gene: 9. This CDR3 is built from 15 residues. The germline V gene has CDR1 SGHRS and CDR2 YFSETQ. CDR3 protein: CASSVSDRGGSPLHF. The CDR3 nucleotides read TGCGCCAGCAGCGTCAGCGACAGGGGCGGTTCACCCCTCCACTTT.